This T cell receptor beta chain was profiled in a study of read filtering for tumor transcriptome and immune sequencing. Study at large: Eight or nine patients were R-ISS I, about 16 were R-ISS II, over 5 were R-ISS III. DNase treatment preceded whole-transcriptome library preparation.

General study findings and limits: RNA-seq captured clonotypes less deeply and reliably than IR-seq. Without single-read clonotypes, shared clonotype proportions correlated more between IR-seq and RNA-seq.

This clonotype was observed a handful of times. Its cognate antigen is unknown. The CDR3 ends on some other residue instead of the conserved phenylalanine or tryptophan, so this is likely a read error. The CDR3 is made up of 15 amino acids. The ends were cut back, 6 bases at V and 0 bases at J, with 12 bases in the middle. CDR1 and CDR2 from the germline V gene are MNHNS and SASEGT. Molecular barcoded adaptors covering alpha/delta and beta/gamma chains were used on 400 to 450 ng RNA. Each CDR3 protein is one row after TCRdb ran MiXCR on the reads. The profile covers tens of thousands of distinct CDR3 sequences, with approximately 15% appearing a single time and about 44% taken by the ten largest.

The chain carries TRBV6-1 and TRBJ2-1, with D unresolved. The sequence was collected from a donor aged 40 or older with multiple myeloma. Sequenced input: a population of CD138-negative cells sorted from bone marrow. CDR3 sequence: CASSGELGSYNEQFS. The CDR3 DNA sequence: TGTGCCAGCAGCGGTGAGCTAGGCTCCTACAATGAGCAGTTCTCC.